The 6 T cell receptor beta chains presented below share a single source sample, sequenced in a study of vaccination and CD4 T cells after COVID-19. Their specific antigens are unknown. Treatment described: approximately nine-day PBMC culture with coronavirus spike peptide pools or control peptides (ViraFEST assay). At the Johns Hopkins FTIC core, DNA taken from cultured CD4+ T cells was sequenced by way of the Oncomine TCR Beta short-read assay. TCRdb fed the PCR reads into MiXCR, producing one record per CDR3 protein. The sample has some 25,000 distinct CDR3 sequences; around 65% are singletons. What was sequenced was CD4+ T cells from blood, cultured in vitro. The receptors were sampled from a human donor who had recovered from COVID-19.

The rearrangement links TRBV28 to TRBJ2-3, with 7 positions matching TRBD2. Germline trimming cut 3 bases from V and 5 bases from J; bases unmatched to any gene: 8. Germline lookup yields CDR1 MDHEN and CDR2 SYDVKM. The CDR3 is made up of 15 amino acids. The CDR3 DNA reads as TGTGCCAGCAGTTTGTTTGGAGCGGGGTTAGATACGCAGTATTTT. Amino acids: CASSLFGAGLDTQYF. Drawing the rest from reference TRBV28 and TRBJ2-3, the complete variable domain is DVKVTQSSRYLVKRTGEKVFLECVQDMDHENMFWYRQDPGLGLRLIYFSYDVKMKEKGDIPEGYSVSREKKERFSLILESASTNQTSMYLCASSLFGAGLDTQYFGPGTRLTVL.

The V call is TRBV25-1, the J call TRBJ2-7, with D tentatively TRBD1 (5 bases). This CDR3 is 13 amino acids long. Germline V gene lookup returns CDR1 MGHDK and CDR2 SYGVNS. V dropped 6 bases and J dropped 6 bases, with 15 bases sitting between them. The CDR3 DNA reads TGTGCCAGCAGCAAAAACATCCAGGGCGAGCAGTACTTC. Encoded protein: CASSKNIQGEQYF.

The gene calls are TRBV7-9 and TRBJ2-7; tentative D call: TRBD2 (6 bases). The CDR3 runs 12 residues. Trimming took off 4 bases at V and 7 bases at J, with 11 bases between the two ends. Germline CDR1 reads SEHNR; CDR2 reads FQNEAQ (reference sequence). CDR3 protein: CASSSHREEQYF. CDR3 nucleotide sequence: TGTGCCAGCAGCTCCCACCGGGAGGAGCAGTACTTC.

The genes are TRBV6-1 and TRBJ2-7, with 7 bases lining up with TRBD1. The germline CDR1 and CDR2 sequences are MNHNS and SASEGT. The CDR3 is 16 residues long. The junction had 12 bases not matched to a gene; V was cut back by 6 bases and J by 1 base. The CDR3 coding sequence is TGTGCCAGCAGGCGGTACCCGGGACAGCCTTCCTACGAGCAGTACTTC. Residues: CASRRYPGQPSYEQYF.

The count of this clonotype is one. The J gene is TRBJ2-7, the V gene TRBV25-1; 11 bases fit TRBD1. Per the germline V gene, CDR1 is MGHDK and CDR2 is SYGVNS. V shed 7 bases, J shed 4 bases, and the junction held 3 bases outside the gene matches. The CDR3 is 13 amino acids. This CDR3 is CASKGQGGYEQYF. Here the CDR3 DNA reads TGTGCCAGCAAGGGACAGGGGGGGTACGAGCAGTACTTC.

The chain employs TRBV6-1 and TRBJ2-1, with TRBD2 identical over 12 bases. Trimming at V came to 6 bases and at J to 7 bases, leaving 10 bases not matched to a gene. The V gene's germline CDR1 is MNHNS and CDR2 SASEGT. The CDR3 length is 16 residues. The DNA of the CDR3 is TGTGCCAGCAGCAGGGGGAAGCTAGCGGGAGGGAATGAGCAGTTCTTC. Translation: CASSRGKLAGGNEQFF.